This T cell receptor beta chain is from a study of blood T cell repertoires in COVID-19. Study as a whole: Sites across the United States, Italy and Spain contributed samples from acute and convalescent COVID-19. In each case, the material was cDNA or gDNA derived from T cells, B-cell-depleted T cells, or PBMCs.

Trimming pared 0 bases from V and 4 bases from J, leaving 15 bases between. This CDR3 is 16 amino acids long. Germline CDR1 and CDR2: MNHEY and SVGAGI. The data were produced by immunoSEQ multiplex PCR, yet TCRdb's version contains in-frame clones alone and is incomplete. This sample has approximately 190,000 clones, with around four fifths found just once. The sequenced material came from peripheral blood. The receptor was derived from a woman between 40 and 50 years old with acute or convalescent COVID-19. The chain recombines TRBV6-5 with TRBJ1-1, with D perhaps TRBD1 (5 bases). The CDR3 DNA is TGTGCCAGCAGTTACTCGATCCAGGGAGGAGGCACTGAAGCTTTCTTT. This gives the protein CASSYSIQGGGTEAFF.